This entry lists 28 T cell receptor beta chains sequenced from one sample in a study of monozygotic twins with inflammatory bowel disease. After re-calling the 5' RACE reads, TCRdb lists one entry per CDR3 protein, DNA absent. Its table lists about 170,000 distinct CDR3 sequences. Sample: blood. The source of these receptors is a human donor with ulcerative colitis or Crohn's disease, or a healthy co-twin of an affected twin (not recorded which).

The gene calls are TRBV2 and TRBJ1-1. In germline, CDR1 is SNHLY, CDR2 FYNNEI. The length of the CDR3 is 13 residues. The CDR3: CASIVGGDTEALF.

The rearrangement uses TRBV5-1 and TRBJ2-1; without DNA, the TCRdb call of TRBD1 cannot be checked. This CDR3 contains 15 residues. Germline V gene lookup returns CDR1 SGHRS and CDR2 YFSETQ. The CDR3 sequence is CASSLGGTGDIEQFF.

CDR3 in amino acids: CSPLNRGPYHEQFF. The chain recombines TRBV29-1 with TRBJ2-1; with no DNA, the TCRdb D assignment of TRBD1 cannot be verified. The CDR3 consists of 14 residues. Germline CDR1 reads SQVTM; CDR2 reads ANQGSEA.

CDR3 sequence reads: CASSYSSLKPLHF. The J gene is TRBJ1-6, the V gene TRBV6-5; TCRdb names TRBD1, which stays unverified in the absence of DNA. The CDR3 runs 13 residues. CDR1 MNHEY and CDR2 SVGAGI come from the germline V gene.

This CDR3 is CASSEAGAGEETQYF. The chain carries TRBV2 and TRBJ2-5; TCRdb's D gene call, TRBD2, goes unchecked for lack of DNA. In germline, CDR1 is SNHLY, CDR2 FYNNEI. This CDR3 has 15 residues. Looking up the rest from reference TRBV2 and TRBJ2-5 gives the full variable domain: EPEVTQTPSHQVTQMGQEVILRCVPISNHLYFYWYRQILGQKVEFLVSFYNNEISEKSEIFDDQFSVERPDGSNFTLKIRSTKLEDSAMYFCASSEAGAGEETQYFGPGTRLLVL.

V usage is TRBV5-1 and J usage is TRBJ2-1; the D call from TCRdb, TRBD1, cannot be confirmed without DNA. The CDR3 loop spans 19 amino acids. Per germline, CDR1 SGHRS and CDR2 YFSETQ. CDR3 amino acids: CASSPEGAKGAGSYNEQFF.

V and J are TRBV20-1 and TRBJ2-1; with no DNA, the TCRdb D assignment of TRBD2 cannot be verified. The V gene's germline CDR1 is DFQATT and CDR2 SNEGSKA (reference sequence). The CDR3 extends over 14 amino acids. The CDR3 sequence is CSARDGSSVNEQFF.

The chain combines TRBV5-1 with TRBJ1-1; TCRdb reports TRBD1, a call that lacks DNA to check it against. The CDR3 sequence is 14 residues long. Germline values: CDR1 SGHRS, CDR2 YFSETQ. The CDR3: CASSLTGRDTEAFF.

The V call is TRBV28, the J call TRBJ2-3; TCRdb returns TRBD2, unconfirmable since there is no DNA. The CDR3 runs 19 residues. Germline V gives CDR1 MDHEN, CDR2 SYDVKM. CDR3 protein: CASSLFPLRTSGSTDTQYF.

The rearrangement joins TRBV5-1 to TRBJ2-5; the TCRdb D gene call, TRBD1, has no DNA to confirm it. Germline V gene data show CDR1 as SGHRS and CDR2 as YFSETQ. CDR3 length: 15 residues. The CDR3 reads CASSLSRGPEETQYF. Using reference TRBV5-1 and TRBJ2-5 for the parts outside the CDR3, the full variable domain is KAGVTQTPRYLIKTRGQQVTLSCSPISGHRSVSWYQQTPGQGLQFLFEYFSETQRNKGNFPGRFSGRQFSNSRSEMNVSTLELGDSALYLCASSLSRGPEETQYFGPGTRLLVL.

This chain joins TRBV28 and TRBJ2-3; the TRBD1 assignment by TCRdb is unverifiable without DNA. The germline gives CDR1 MDHEN, CDR2 SYDVKM. The CDR3 extends over 12 amino acids. CDR3 protein: CASREGQGSQYF.

The chain couples TRBV28 to TRBJ1-1. In germline, CDR1 is MDHEN, CDR2 SYDVKM. The CDR3 is 16 amino acids. This CDR3 reads CASSLGGTSGNTEAFF.

V and J are TRBV28 and TRBJ2-7; TCRdb outputs TRBD1, but without DNA this stays unchecked. The CDR3 is 14 residues long. CDR1 and CDR2 (germline): MDHEN, SYDVKM. CDR3 region: CASSRSPQVAEQYF.

V usage is TRBV7-9 and J usage is TRBJ2-1; TCRdb gives TRBD1 as the D gene, but with no DNA this cannot be confirmed. CDR1 and CDR2 from the germline V gene are SEHNR and FQNEAQ (reference sequence). The CDR3 consists of 13 residues. Here the CDR3 reads CASSRDRNNEQFF.

The V gene is TRBV11-1, the J gene TRBJ2-1; lacking DNA, the TRBD2 call made by TCRdb goes unchecked. This CDR3 contains 18 residues. Germline CDR1 reads SGHAT; CDR2 reads FQDESV (reference sequence). The chain's CDR3 is CASSFNPWTSGIYNEQFF.

The chain combines TRBV18 with TRBJ2-5; TCRdb's D call, TRBD2, is unchecked because there is no DNA. The CDR3 consists of 13 residues. Germline values: CDR1 KGHSH, CDR2 LQKENI. The CDR3 spells CASSGPNGETQYF. Filled out from reference TRBV18 and TRBJ2-5, the complete variable domain reads NAGVMQNPRHLVRRRGQEARLRCSPMKGHSHVYWYRQLPEEGLKFMVYLQKENIIDESGMPKERFSAEFPKEGPSILRIQQVVRGDSAAYFCASSGPNGETQYFGPGTRLLVL.

CDR3 sequence reads: CASSGRGHATYEQYF. This chain uses TRBV7-9 with TRBJ2-7; the D gene TCRdb calls, TRBD1, cannot be checked with no DNA. Germline V gene lookup returns CDR1 SEHNR and CDR2 FQNEAQ (reference sequence). The CDR3 is 15 amino acids.

The J gene is TRBJ2-5, the V gene TRBV6-5; without DNA, the TCRdb call of TRBD1 cannot be checked. CDR1 and CDR2 (germline): MNHEY, SVGAGI. The CDR3 sequence is 16 residues long. The CDR3 loop is CASSYHAGRGQENQYF.

The V and J genes are TRBV6-2 or TRBV6-3 and TRBJ2-3. CDR1 MNHEY and CDR2 SVGEGT come from the germline V gene. The CDR3 covers 11 residues. CDR3 amino acids: CASSYADTQYF.

This chain links TRBV6-2 or TRBV6-3 with TRBJ2-1; with no DNA, the TCRdb D assignment of TRBD2 cannot be verified. The CDR3 is made up of 16 amino acids. Germline V gene data show CDR1 as MNHEY and CDR2 as SVGEGT. The CDR3: CASSSRVAGALNEQFF.

The V and J genes are TRBV28 and TRBJ1-3. CDR1 is MDHEN and CDR2 is SYDVKM in the germline V gene. This CDR3 region has 12 residues. The CDR3 here is CASTNSGNTIYF.

This chain joins TRBV7-2 and TRBJ2-5; TCRdb's D call of TRBD1 is untestable without DNA. The CDR3 loop spans 14 amino acids. CDR1 is SGHTA and CDR2 is FQGNSA in the germline V gene. The CDR3 loop reads CASSLNRVAETQYF.

The chain uses TRBV20-1 and TRBJ1-5. Germline loops: CDR1 DFQATT, CDR2 SNEGSKA (reference sequence). This CDR3 has 13 amino acids. This CDR3 is CSADTGLAQPQHF.

The rearrangement joins TRBV10-3 to TRBJ2-5; the D call from TCRdb, TRBD2, cannot be confirmed without DNA. This CDR3 has 17 amino acids. The germline CDR1 and CDR2 sequences are ENHRY and SYGVKD. The CDR3 sequence: CAISDLSGRADKETQYF.

This rearrangement joins TRBV12-2 to TRBJ2-7; absent DNA, TCRdb's TRBD2 call cannot be checked. TRBV12-2 is a documented pseudogene. This CDR3 is 18 amino acids long. This CDR3 reads CASRLAALEGRTGYEQYF.

The chain couples TRBV5-1 to TRBJ2-4; TCRdb picks TRBD2, but there is no DNA to check that call. Germline V lookup: CDR1 SGHRS, CDR2 YFSETQ. The CDR3 has 16 residues. The CDR3 protein is CASSREGTLAKNIQYF.

This chain connects TRBV7-2 to TRBJ1-4; the TCRdb call, TRBD1, lacks DNA for checking. The length of the CDR3 is 15 residues. Looked up from germline, CDR1 is SGHTA and CDR2 is FQGNSA. CDR3 sequence: CASSLFGQGGEKLFF.

The rearrangement uses TRBV28 and TRBJ2-1; there is no DNA to check the TCRdb D call of TRBD2. This CDR3 comprises 15 residues. CDR1 is MDHEN and CDR2 is SYDVKM in the germline V gene. The CDR3 spells CASSETSGRANEQFF. The full variable domain, in which reference TRBV28 and TRBJ2-1 provide the parts outside the CDR3, is DVKVTQSSRYLVKRTGEKVFLECVQDMDHENMFWYRQDPGLGLRLIYFSYDVKMKEKGDIPEGYSVSREKKERFSLILESASTNQTSMYLCASSETSGRANEQFFGPGTRLTVL.